The clone carrying this T cell receptor (beta chain) was recorded a few times. The antigen remains undetermined. This specimen belongs to a study of post-analysis software for immune sequencing data. CDR3 length: 14 residues. Trimming took 4 bases from V and 3 from J, leaving 12 bases between them. The germline gives CDR1 LNHNV, CDR2 YYDKDF (reference sequence). Incorporated into the TCR beta cDNA libraries were unique molecular identifiers, which served to reduce PCR and sequencing biases. TCRdb fed the PCR reads into MiXCR, producing one record per CDR3 protein. The table records some 890,000 distinct CDR3 sequences, approximately 50% of them present only once. Broader study findings: Higher frequency in patients than in controls was seen for roughly five TRBV segments, with TRBV5-6, TRBV5-1 and TRBV20-1 among them.

This TCR derives from a girl under 18 with multiple sclerosis. The sample consisted of blood. The chain uses TRBV15 and TRBJ1-2; D gene ambiguous. Written as DNA, the CDR3 is TGTGCCACCAGCAAGGGCGTAGTGGACTATGGCTACACCTTC. Translated: CATSKGVVDYGYTF. Together with reference TRBV15 and TRBJ1-2, the CDR3 gives the full variable domain: DAMVIQNPRYQVTQFGKPVTLSCSQTLNHNVMYWYQQKSSQAPKLLFHYYDKDFNNEADTPDNFQSRRPNTSFCFLDIRSPGLGDTAMYLCATSKGVVDYGYTFGSGTRLTVV.